This is a list of T cell receptor beta chains from one sample in a study of T cell responses to AZD1222 COVID-19 vaccine. Measured with immunoSEQ multiplex PCR; TCRdb has only the in-frame clones, and not every one. The sample holds about 100,000 clones; approximately 88% are singletons and the top ten take over 15%. The sample was peripheral blood, taken on day 0 of AZD1222 vaccination. These receptors all come from an adult in good health. The CDR3 runs from the conserved cysteine through the conserved F or W. Each record gives: V gene, J gene, D gene, clone size, CDR3 DNA, CDR3 protein. A D gene is named only where the DNA matches it firmly. A clone size is listed for some rows: how often the clone was seen (once, few, many), or a class if it is expanded.

V: TRBV30
J: TRBJ2-1
D: -
size: -
DNA: TGTGCCTGGGGGGTCTTTGGTGAGCAGTTCTTC
CDR3: CAWGVFGEQFF

V: TRBV7-9
J: TRBJ2-5
D: -
size: once
DNA: TGTGCCAGCAGCTTAGAACGTCTGGGCCAGTACTTC
CDR3: CASSLERLGQYF

V: TRBV27
J: TRBJ1-1
D: TRBD1
size: -
DNA: TGTGCCAGCAGATCTTGGACAGGGAGGGCCGTGAACACTGAAGCTTTCTTT
CDR3: CASRSWTGRAVNTEAFF

V: TRBV9
J: TRBJ2-3
D: -
size: -
DNA: TGTGCCAGCAGCGTAGCACAGGGCGCAGATACGCAGTATTTT
CDR3: CASSVAQGADTQYF

V: TRBV10-3
J: TRBJ2-7
D: TRBD1
size: -
DNA: TGTGCCATCAGTGGACAGGGGGCGAGATCCTACGAGCAGTACTTC
CDR3: CAISGQGARSYEQYF

V: TRBV5-1
J: TRBJ2-7
D: -
size: -
DNA: TGCGCCAGCAGCTCCATGTGGGGCACCTACGAGCAGTACTTC
CDR3: CASSSMWGTYEQYF

V: TRBV4-1
J: TRBJ2-2
D: TRBD2
size: -
DNA: TGCGCCAGCAGCCTCCGACTAGCGGGGAACACCGGGGAGCTGTTTTTT
CDR3: CASSLRLAGNTGELFF

V: TRBV5-1
J: TRBJ2-3
D: TRBD1
size: once
DNA: TGCGCCAGCAGCTTGGGGGACAGGGTCACAGATACGCAGTATTTT
CDR3: CASSLGDRVTDTQYF

V: TRBV29-1
J: TRBJ1-6
D: -
size: -
DNA: TGCAGCGTTCGACGGGTGAGCTCCTATAATTCACCCCTCCACTTT
CDR3: CSVRRVSSYNSPLHF

V: TRBV5-1
J: TRBJ1-1
D: -
size: -
DNA: TGCGCCAGCAGCTTATCCGAGACGAACACTGAAGCTTTCTTT
CDR3: CASSLSETNTEAFF

V: TRBV28
J: TRBJ1-5
D: TRBD1
size: once
DNA: TGTGCCAGCAGTTTCCGGACAGGTTTCAATCAGCCCCAGCATTTT
CDR3: CASSFRTGFNQPQHF

V: TRBV2
J: TRBJ1-4
D: TRBD1
size: -
DNA: TGTGCCAGCGTTTCTGGGACAGTAATGGAGAAACTGTTTTTT
CDR3: CASVSGTVMEKLFF

V: TRBV27
J: TRBJ1-5
D: -
size: -
DNA: TGTGCCAGCAGTCCTCGGACAGACTATAGCAATCAGCCCCAGCATTTT
CDR3: CASSPRTDYSNQPQHF

V: TRBV12-5
J: TRBJ1-3
D: TRBD1
size: -
DNA: TGTGCTAGTGGTGCCACGTACAGGGGACTCTTTTCCTCTGGAAACACCATATATTTT
CDR3: CASGATYRGLFSSGNTIYF

V: TRBV27
J: TRBJ2-7
D: -
size: -
DNA: TGTGCCAGCAGTTTTGGGCAGGGGCCTTCCTACGAGCAGTACTTC
CDR3: CASSFGQGPSYEQYF

V: TRBV9
J: TRBJ2-3
D: -
size: -
DNA: TGTGCCAGCAGCGTAGCGGAGGGACAGATCAGCACAGATACGCAGTATTTT
CDR3: CASSVAEGQISTDTQYF

V: TRBV11-3
J: TRBJ2-1
D: -
size: -
DNA: TGTGCCAGCAGCTTTTTCGGCAGTCCCAATGAGCAGTTCTTC
CDR3: CASSFFGSPNEQFF

V: TRBV19
J: TRBJ2-2
D: TRBD2
size: -
DNA: TGTGCCAGTAGGAAGGCGGGGGGCTCGGACTTGAACACCGGGGAGCTGTTTTTT
CDR3: CASRKAGGSDLNTGELFF

V: TRBV5-6
J: TRBJ2-2
D: -
size: -
DNA: TGTGCCAGCAGCTTGCAACTGAACACCGGGGAGCTGTTTTTT
CDR3: CASSLQLNTGELFF

V: TRBV18
J: TRBJ2-1
D: TRBD2
size: -
DNA: TGTGCCAGCTCGCTCACTAGCGGATACAATGAGCAGTTCTTC
CDR3: CASSLTSGYNEQFF

V: TRBV2
J: TRBJ1-1
D: TRBD1
size: -
DNA: TGTGCCAGCAGGGGGGAACGCACCGGGACAGGGGAAGCTTTCTTT
CDR3: CASRGERTGTGEAFF

V: TRBV20-1
J: TRBJ2-1
D: TRBD2
size: -
DNA: TGCAGTGCCGGGACTAGCAATGAGCAGTTCTTC
CDR3: CSAGTSNEQFF

V: TRBV7-9
J: TRBJ2-7
D: -
size: -
DNA: TGTGCCAGCAGCTTAGCGGGACATTCCTACGAGCAGTACTTC
CDR3: CASSLAGHSYEQYF

V: TRBV29-1
J: TRBJ1-2
D: -
size: -
DNA: TGCAGCGTCATGGCCCAGGGAGGGGTTTCCTATGGCTACACCTTC
CDR3: CSVMAQGGVSYGYTF

V: TRBV19
J: TRBJ2-1
D: -
size: -
DNA: TGTGCCAGTAGTATGGGGGCGGAGCAGTTCTTC
CDR3: CASSMGAEQFF

V: TRBV7-9
J: TRBJ2-1
D: -
size: -
DNA: TGTGCCGCAGGGGAGCAGGGCTACAATGAGCAGTTCTTC
CDR3: CAAGEQGYNEQFF

V: TRBV6-1
J: TRBJ1-2
D: -
size: -
DNA: TGTGCCAGCAGTGAAGAATGGGGCAGGAATGGCTACACCTTC
CDR3: CASSEEWGRNGYTF

V: TRBV7-3
J: TRBJ2-2
D: -
size: -
DNA: TGTGCCAGCAGCTCGTCAGGGGACACCGGGGAGCTGTTTTTT
CDR3: CASSSSGDTGELFF

V: TRBV19
J: TRBJ1-2
D: -
size: -
DNA: TGTGCCAGTAGTATAGTTGGAATGAGCCCCTCCCATGGCTACACCTTC
CDR3: CASSIVGMSPSHGYTF